One and the same sample provided the 19 T cell receptor beta chains below, sequenced in a study of T cell repertoires in cytomegalovirus infection. These TCRs' antigens remain unknown. TCRdb reprocessed the reads via MiXCR and lists one record per CDR3 protein. The table has 450,000 to 650,000 distinct CDR3 sequences, roughly 42% seen once. The starting material was cultured PBMCs, obtained from culture after CMV antigen stimulation. The source of these receptors is a human donor in good health (CMV status not recorded). Some clones in this sample may be carry-over from other donors' samples.

This clonotype was recorded only once. V and J are TRBV7-8 and TRBJ2-2; D gene ambiguous. Germline V CDR1 and CDR2: SGHVS, FQNEAQ. The CDR3 extends over 12 amino acids. Trimming cost V 3 bases and J 6 bases, with 5 bases left between them. CDR3 sequence: CASSFVAGELFF. DNA for the CDR3: TGTGCCAGCAGCTTCGTTGCCGGGGAGCTGTTTTTT.

This chain joins TRBV23-1 and TRBJ2-5; TRBD1 aligns across 9 bases. TRBV23-1 is given ORF status, its function remaining uncertain. J lost 0 bases, V lost 6 bases, and 8 bases had no gene match. This CDR3 is built from 16 residues. CDR3 DNA: TGCGCCAGCAGCCCAAGGGACAGGGTCTACCAAGAGACCCAGTACTTC. This gives the protein CASSPRDRVYQETQYF.

The chain carries TRBV12-3 or TRBV12-4 and TRBJ2-4; perhaps TRBD2 as D (6 bases). V was clipped by 1 base and J by 2 bases, with 9 bases between them. There are 15 residues in the CDR3. The CDR3 DNA reads TGTGCCAGCAGTTTAGTTGCGGGACCCAAAAACATTCAGTACTTC. It yields the protein CASSLVAGPKNIQYF.

The V and J genes are TRBV7-3 and TRBJ2-7; TRBD2 matches at 7 bases. The CDR3 contains 15 residues. Germline loops: CDR1 SGHTA, CDR2 FQGTGA. J lost 2 bases, V lost 2 bases, and 6 bases had no gene match. CDR3 DNA: TGTGCCAGCAGCTTAGCCCCGGGGAGGGCCTACGAGCAGTACTTC. This sequence encodes CASSLAPGRAYEQYF.

V is TRBV4-2 and J is TRBJ2-3; D remains ambiguous. CDR1 LGHNA and CDR2 YNFKEQ come from the germline V gene. The V end was cut by 4 bases, the J end by 0 bases, with 20 bases between. This CDR3 is built from 18 residues. The CDR3 protein is CASSPIPELLLSTDTQYF. CDR3 sequence (DNA): TGTGCCAGCAGCCCTATACCAGAACTCCTACTTAGCACAGATACGCAGTATTTT.

The rearrangement uses TRBV7-8 and TRBJ2-3; D is perhaps TRBD2 (6 bases). This CDR3 comprises 14 residues. Germline V gives CDR1 SGHVS, CDR2 FQNEAQ. The V end was cut by 7 bases, the J end by 4 bases, with 15 bases between. The DNA of the CDR3 is TGTGCCAGCACCCCCGGGCGGGAAGCAGATACGCAGTATTTT. Translating it yields CASTPGREADTQYF.

CDR3 nucleotides: TGCGCCAGCAGCCAAGGATCGAGGAGCTCCTACAATGAGCAGTTCTTC. It is translated as CASSQGSRSSYNEQFF. V gene TRBV4-1 combines with J gene TRBJ2-1, with D unresolved. Germline V gene sequence: CDR1 MGHRA, CDR2 YSYEKL. Deletions cut 1 base from V and 0 bases from J, with 10 bases between. The CDR3 is 16 residues long.

The rearrangement uses TRBV20-1 and TRBJ2-5; TRBD1 aligns across 9 bases. The CDR3 has 12 residues. Germline CDR1 and CDR2: DFQATT and SNEGSKA (reference sequence). The ends lost 7 bases at V and 2 bases at J; junction bases unmatched: 2. CDR3 bases: TGCAGTGAACAGGGGGCTCAAGAGACCCAGTACTTC. It translates to CSEQGAQETQYF.

The chain couples TRBV12-3 or TRBV12-4 to TRBJ1-6; no clear D gene. V lost 6 bases, J lost 8 bases, and 8 bases lay in between. The CDR3 has 12 amino acids. For the CDR3, the DNA is TGTGCCAGCAGCCGCAGAGATTCACCCCTCCACTTT. This codes for CASSRRDSPLHF.

The chain uses TRBV28 and TRBJ2-1, with a tentative D call TRBD1 (5 bases). Trimming cost V 10 bases and J 3 bases, with 19 bases left between them. The CDR3 totals 15 residues. Germline assignment: CDR1 MDHEN and CDR2 SYDVKM. CDR3 nucleotides: TGTGCCACCACCCGAAGGGGTTTTGTCTACAATGAGCAGTTCTTC. Protein: CATTRRGFVYNEQFF.

Of note for this clonotype: This may come from a read error, since a much larger clone is one base off. The chain joins TRBV7-2 to TRBJ2-5; 7 bases agree with TRBD1. This CDR3 region has 15 residues. CDR1 is SGHTA, CDR2 FQGNSA, per germline. CDR3 in DNA: TGTGCCAGCAGCCCCGGGACAGTTTACCAAGAGACCCAGCACTTC. Encoded protein: CASSPGTVYQETQHF. Filled out from reference TRBV7-2 and TRBJ2-5, the complete variable domain reads GAGVSQSPSNKVTEKGKDVELRCDPISGHTALYWYRQSLGQGLEFLIYFQGNSAPDKSGLPSDRFSAERTGGSVSTLTIQRTQQEDSAVYLCASSPGTVYQETQHFGPGTRLLVL.

In its sample, this clonotype was seen a few times. The V call is TRBV7-9, the J call TRBJ2-3, with TRBD1 matching 8 bases. The CDR3 loop spans 15 amino acids. J lost 3 bases, V lost 3 bases, and 5 bases had no gene match. Germline-derived CDR1 and CDR2 are SEHNR and FQNEAQ (reference sequence). The chain's CDR3 is CASSLGDRSTDTQYF. CDR3 coding DNA: TGTGCCAGCAGCTTGGGGGACAGGTCTACAGATACGCAGTATTTT.

The table lists this clonotype with a few counts. The V and J genes are TRBV12-3 or TRBV12-4 and TRBJ2-1; 14 positions match TRBD2. J lost 7 bases, V lost 8 bases, and 7 bases had no gene match. This CDR3 is 15 amino acids long. The CDR3 sequence is CASGSGTSGRNEQFF. The CDR3 bases are TGTGCCAGCGGCTCCGGGACTAGCGGGAGAAATGAGCAGTTCTTC.

This rearrangement joins TRBV7-2 to TRBJ1-3, with unresolved D. V gave up 5 bases and J gave up 0 bases, with 17 bases separating them. CDR1 and CDR2 from the germline V gene are SGHTA and FQGNSA. This CDR3 comprises 17 residues. The CDR3 reads CASSPRTGFLSGNTIYF. In nucleotides, the CDR3 is TGTGCCAGCAGCCCTAGGACCGGTTTTCTCTCTGGAAACACCATATATTTT.

In its sample, this clonotype was seen a few times. This chain links TRBV7-6 with TRBJ1-2; 9 bases are shared with TRBD1. CDR1 and CDR2 from the germline V gene are SGHVS and FNYEAQ. This CDR3 has 16 amino acids. Trimming cost V 5 bases and J 4 bases; bases outside gene matches: 11. The DNA of the CDR3 is TGTGCCAGCAGCCCACAACCGGGACAGGGCACCTATGGCTACACCTTC. Its protein product is CASSPQPGQGTYGYTF.

The V and J genes are TRBV6-2 or TRBV6-3 and TRBJ2-1, with TRBD2 as a possible D gene (5 bases). The ends were cut back, 6 bases at V and 7 bases at J, with 13 bases in the middle. The CDR3 length is 13 residues. Germline CDR1 reads MNHEY; CDR2 reads SVGEGT. The CDR3 reads CASREVGMNEQFF. The CDR3 bases are TGTGCCAGCAGGGAGGTGGGGATGAATGAGCAGTTCTTC.

V gene TRBV6-1 combines with J gene TRBJ2-2; no definite D call. Trimming removed 4 bases from V and 3 bases from J, with 9 bases in between. Germline assignment: CDR1 MNHNS and CDR2 SASEGT. The CDR3 length is 14 residues. The chain's CDR3 is CASSGTWDTGELFF. CDR3 in DNA: TGTGCCAGCAGTGGTACGTGGGACACCGGGGAGCTGTTTTTT.

The chain couples TRBV20-1 to TRBJ1-1; D remains unclear. Germline V lookup: CDR1 DFQATT, CDR2 SNEGSKA (reference sequence). This CDR3 comprises 12 residues. V was clipped by 3 bases and J by 1 base, with 6 bases between them. CDR3 in DNA: TGCAGTGCTAGTCCCCCGAACACTGAAGCTTTCTTT. As protein: CSASPPNTEAFF.

This clonotype was seen a few times. The genes are TRBV7-2 and TRBJ2-2, with D possibly being TRBD2 (6 bases). There are 16 residues in the CDR3. Germline loops: CDR1 SGHTA, CDR2 FQGNSA. V was shortened by 7 bases and J by 6 bases, with 21 bases between the two germline ends. CDR3 in amino acids: CASKYPGLRSAGELFF. As DNA, the CDR3 is TGTGCCAGCAAATATCCGGGACTCCGATCGGCCGGGGAGCTGTTTTTT.